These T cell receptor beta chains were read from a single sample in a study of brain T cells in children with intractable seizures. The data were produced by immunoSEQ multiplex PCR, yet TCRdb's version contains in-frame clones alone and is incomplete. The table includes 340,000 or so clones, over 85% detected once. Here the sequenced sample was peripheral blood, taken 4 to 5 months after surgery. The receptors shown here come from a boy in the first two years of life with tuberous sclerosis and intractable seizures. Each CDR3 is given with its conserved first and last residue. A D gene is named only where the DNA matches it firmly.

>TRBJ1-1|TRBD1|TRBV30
TGTGCCTGGAGTATGACAGGGGGGGCCCTGAACACTGAAGCTTTCTTT
CAWSMTGGALNTEAFF
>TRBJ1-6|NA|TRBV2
TGTGCCAGCAGTCCCGATGTTGGAAATTCACCCCTCCACTTT
CASSPDVGNSPLHF
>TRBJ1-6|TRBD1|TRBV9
TGTGCCAGCAGCGTAGGTGCAGGGGGCACCGGCCGTTTTAATTCACCCCTCCACTTT
CASSVGAGGTGRFNSPLHF
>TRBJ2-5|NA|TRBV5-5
TGTGCCAGCAGCTTGGTGGGGAAGGGAGAGACCCAGTACTTC
CASSLVGKGETQYF
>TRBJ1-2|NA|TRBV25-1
TGTGCCACCAAAACAGGGAGAGAAGGCTACACCTTC
CATKTGREGYTF
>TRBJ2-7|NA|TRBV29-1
TGCAGCGTTATTCCGGACAACTCCTACGAGCAGTACTTC
CSVIPDNSYEQYF
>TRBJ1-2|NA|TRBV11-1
TGTGCCAGCAGCTACGACAGACTATATGGCTACACCTTC
CASSYDRLYGYTF
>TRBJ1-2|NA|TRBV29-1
TGCAGCGTTGATCAGGACAGTACCGGTGGTGGCTACACCTTC
CSVDQDSTGGGYTF
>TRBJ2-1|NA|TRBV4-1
TGCGCCAGCAAACGGGCCGCACAGGGAACCATCTCTCCTTATTACAATGAGCAGTTCTTC
CASKRAAQGTISPYYNEQFF
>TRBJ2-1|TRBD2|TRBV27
TGTGCCAGCAGTTTTGAGCGGGGGGTGCGATTATCCTACAATGAGCAGTTCTTC
CASSFERGVRLSYNEQFF
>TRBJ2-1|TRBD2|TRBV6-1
TGTGCCAGCAGTGGCGGGACTAGCATCCCGAGCTCCTACAATGAGCAGTTCTTC
CASSGGTSIPSSYNEQFF